This T cell receptor (beta chain) was obtained from a study of blood T cell repertoires in COVID-19. Study as a whole: Researchers got acute and convalescent COVID-19 samples from the United States, Italy and Spain. T cells, B-cell-depleted T cells, or PBMCs provided the cDNA or gDNA that served as material.

Per the germline V gene, CDR1 is MDHEN and CDR2 is SYDVKM. This CDR3 region has 15 residues. Trimming took 5 bases from V and 7 from J; bases not matched to a gene: 10. Original processing notes: Amplification from reference gene primers served as the basis for estimated nucleated cell counts. Clones were read by immunoSEQ multiplex PCR, and TCRdb kept only the in-frame ones, dropping some. From that table come the V and J calls and clone size; the DNA was used to work out D and trimming. The data contain roughly 14,000 clones, more than 65% of them singletons. Sequenced sample: peripheral blood. This clonotype originated in a woman aged 50 to 65 with active or convalescent COVID-19. The chain recombines TRBV28 with TRBJ1-5; 8 bases are shared with TRBD1. CDR3 sequence (DNA): TGTGCCAGCAGTCCTGCCGACAGGGGCGAACAGCCCCAGCATTTT. As protein: CASSPADRGEQPQHF.